This record covers a single T cell receptor (beta chain). This entry comes from a study of PD-1 blockade in classical Hodgkin lymphoma. Time point: cycle 4 day 1 (C4D1), after more than five weeks of nivolumab. Every patient relapsed after autologous stem cell transplantation, and brentuximab vedotin exposure varied. V was shortened by 6 bases and J by 0 bases, with 20 bases between the two germline ends. The CDR3 contains 17 residues. Germline CDR1 SNHLY, CDR2 FYNNEI. Some clones are missing from TCRdb's copy, which holds only in-frame ones; the method was immunoSEQ multiplex PCR. Here the sample spans 13,000 or so clones, 80% to 90% being singletons.

The specimen was peripheral blood mononuclear cells (PBMCs), collected before the fourth cycle of nivolumab. The chain joins TRBV2 to TRBJ1-1; D remains unclear. This TCR was recovered from a human donor with classical Hodgkin lymphoma. This CDR3 is CASRPAPRDRMNTEAFF. The CDR3 region has the DNA TGTGCCAGCAGGCCAGCTCCACGGGATAGAATGAACACTGAAGCTTTCTTT.